A selection of T cell receptor beta chains follows, all from one sample in a study of Ad26.COV2.S vaccination and SARS-CoV-2 variants. The data were produced by immunoSEQ multiplex PCR, yet TCRdb's version contains in-frame clones alone and is incomplete. This table holds fewer than 100,000 clones, approximately 82% found once. Sequenced material: peripheral blood, taken after recovery from COVID-19. These receptors all stem from a human donor who had recovered from COVID-19. Each CDR3 is given with its conserved first and last residue. The D gene is left open where the match is weak. Expanded clones get a size class; other rows say once, few or many, or leave the size out.

CDR3aa: CASSERGLAAYNEQFF
CDR3nt: TGTGCCAGCAGTGAAAGGGGACTAGCGGCCTACAATGAGCAGTTCTTC
d_gene: TRBD2
v_gene: TRBV2
len: 16
abundance: NA
j_gene: TRBJ2-1

CDR3aa: CASSPPGLAGISDTQYF
CDR3nt: TGTGCCAGCTCTCCCCCAGGACTAGCGGGAATATCAGATACGCAGTATTTT
d_gene: TRBD2
v_gene: TRBV18
len: 17
abundance: NA
j_gene: TRBJ2-3

CDR3aa: CAITIPSQGDYGYTF
CDR3nt: TGTGCCATCACTATTCCTTCTCAGGGTGACTATGGCTACACCTTC
d_gene: NA
v_gene: TRBV10-3
len: 15
abundance: NA
j_gene: TRBJ1-2

CDR3aa: CASSGGWGGQETQYF
CDR3nt: TGTGCCAGCAGCGGGGGCTGGGGTGGCCAAGAGACCCAGTACTTC
d_gene: NA
v_gene: TRBV11-3
len: 15
abundance: many
j_gene: TRBJ2-5

CDR3aa: CASSLAGTSGSHNEQFF
CDR3nt: TGTGCCAGCAGCTTAGCCGGGACTAGCGGGAGCCACAATGAGCAGTTCTTC
d_gene: TRBD2
v_gene: TRBV7-2
len: 17
abundance: NA
j_gene: TRBJ2-1

CDR3aa: CASSFGLAGDYEQYF
CDR3nt: TGTGCCAGCAGCTTCGGACTAGCGGGAGATTACGAGCAGTACTTC
d_gene: TRBD2
v_gene: TRBV11-2
len: 15
abundance: NA
j_gene: TRBJ2-7

CDR3aa: CASNPAAGGGYGYTF
CDR3nt: TGTGCCAGCAACCCCGCGGCGGGGGGGGGCTATGGCTACACCTTC
d_gene: NA
v_gene: TRBV7-6
len: 15
abundance: NA
j_gene: TRBJ1-2

CDR3aa: CASSSGPLAPLHF
CDR3nt: TGTGCCAGCAGTTCGGGACCCTTAGCGCCCCTCCACTTT
d_gene: NA
v_gene: TRBV28
len: 13
abundance: NA
j_gene: TRBJ1-6

CDR3aa: CASNSPRGSSGNTIYF
CDR3nt: TGTGCCAGCAACAGTCCCCGGGGAAGCTCTGGAAACACCATATATTTT
d_gene: NA
v_gene: TRBV7-2
len: 16
abundance: NA
j_gene: TRBJ1-3

CDR3aa: CASSPWETQYF
CDR3nt: TGTGCCAGCAGCCCCTGGGAGACCCAGTACTTC
d_gene: NA
v_gene: TRBV6-2/TRBV6-3
len: 11
abundance: once
j_gene: TRBJ2-5

CDR3aa: CATGQDNQPQHF
CDR3nt: TGTGCCACCGGACAGGACAATCAGCCCCAGCATTTT
d_gene: TRBD1
v_gene: TRBV11-3
len: 12
abundance: few
j_gene: TRBJ1-5

CDR3aa: CASSLVDAGQGDSPLHF
CDR3nt: TGTGCCAGCAGTTTAGTGGACGCGGGACAGGGAGATTCACCCCTCCACTTT
d_gene: TRBD1
v_gene: TRBV28
len: 17
abundance: once
j_gene: TRBJ1-6

CDR3aa: CASSHPGQGASEQYF
CDR3nt: TGTGCCAGCAGTCACCCGGGACAGGGGGCTAGCGAGCAGTACTTC
d_gene: TRBD1
v_gene: TRBV6-2/TRBV6-3
len: 15
abundance: NA
j_gene: TRBJ2-7

CDR3aa: CASRRQGADGYTF
CDR3nt: TGTGCCAGCAGAAGACAGGGGGCGGATGGCTACACCTTC
d_gene: TRBD1
v_gene: TRBV6-5
len: 13
abundance: NA
j_gene: TRBJ1-2